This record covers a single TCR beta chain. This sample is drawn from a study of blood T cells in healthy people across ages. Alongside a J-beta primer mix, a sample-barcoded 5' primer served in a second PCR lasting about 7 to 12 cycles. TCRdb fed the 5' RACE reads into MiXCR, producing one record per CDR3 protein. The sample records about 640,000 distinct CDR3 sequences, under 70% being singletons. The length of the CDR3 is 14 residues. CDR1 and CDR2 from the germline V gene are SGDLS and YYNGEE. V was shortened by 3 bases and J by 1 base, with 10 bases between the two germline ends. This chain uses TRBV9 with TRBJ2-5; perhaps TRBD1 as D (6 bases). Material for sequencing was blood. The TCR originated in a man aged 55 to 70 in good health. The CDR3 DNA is TGTGCCAGCAGCGCGGGACACCCCCAAGAGACCCAGTACTTC. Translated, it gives CASSAGHPQETQYF.